This T cell receptor (beta chain) was obtained from a study of identical twins (TCRdb year 2016). Regarding the complete study: The study deep-sequenced TCR alpha and beta repertoires from monozygotic twins, unrelated adults of various ages and cord blood to test whether fetal clonotypes persist. To rule out contamination, the twin experiments were replicated at different times with different library preparation protocols. Beyond this particular receptor, the publication reports: Excess twin sharing in beta out-of-frame sequences was weaker because fewer shared sequences lowered the signal-to-noise ratio. Invariant T cells such as MAIT and iNKT could partly confound zero-insertion analyses, although diverse VJ usage argued against such confounding for most clonotypes. Compared with coincidental sharing between unrelated individuals, out-of-frame TCR alpha sequences shared between twins had an excess of sequences with low generation probability. Out-of-frame TCR alpha sharing in monozygotic twins was systematically underestimated by recombination models, whereas sharing between unrelated individuals was in agreement with the recombination models. Fewer insertions were carried by abundant cord blood beta clonotypes, a similar but weaker trend appeared in young adult naive repertoires, and no such trend appeared in memory repertoires. Conclusions relied on cross-sectional statistical analysis, since the same donors could not be followed over many years.

Library generation was performed with 5' RACE. The reads were generated on an Illumina HiSeq 2000. A universal primer binding site was added through template switching, and the final cDNA carried a unique molecular identifier so that TCR cDNA molecules could be counted accurately. Specific primers in the conserved constant-segment region were used to synthesize first-strand cDNA for the TCR alpha and beta chains. To control for contamination, each cDNA library was double barcoded with a SMART-Mk sample barcode plus Illumina barcodes. TruSeq adapter sequences along with Illumina sample barcodes were introduced in two successive PCR steps. Sequencing of the TCR alpha and beta cDNA libraries was done on the Illumina HiSeq platform using custom primers. On the study's bioinformatics: Unique molecular identifiers were extracted from raw reads with MiGEC, and CDR3 positions were determined with MiXCR. Recombination models were inferred per individual with the repgenHMM and IGoR tools using an EM algorithm. The tcR package in R was used for shared clonotype analysis, with sharing normalized by the product of cloneset sizes. Out-of-frame nonproductive sequences were analyzed to study raw recombination free of thymic and clonal selection effects. Through fastp at Q25 and MiXCR, TCRdb rebuilt clones from the public reads, retaining in-frame beta chains. One record per CDR3 amino acid sequence lists the most common genes and DNA. The authors' filters were not applied to this entry. The sample contains about 530,000 distinct CDR3 sequences, around 15% of them found a single time. Jointly, the top ten make up around 0.4% of the sample.

From a lookup of the germline V gene, CDR1 and CDR2 are ENHRY and SYGVKD. Measured from the cysteine to the phenylalanine, the CDR3 is 14 residues long. The retained sequence is limited to the CDR3, 42 bases, with the frame set at the first base. The V and J ends are trimmed by 8 bases and 6 bases, leaving 16 bases between them. Every donor in the study was a healthy Caucasian. The twin cohort consisted of three pairs of female monozygotic twins, all aged roughly 18 to 30 years. Positive isolation kits from Invitrogen were used to isolate the CD4+ and CD8+ T cell populations. In the case of this clonotype: The target of this receptor is not known. Base qualities are not at hand, and no much larger clone is one base apart.

The same sample was also used in a study of yellow fever vaccine responses in identical twins. Per that second paper: According to the authors, the vaccine-induced T cell response in identical twins seemed to be partly convergent and partly specific to each individual. The study precisely tracked vaccine-responding T cell clones in identical twins.

This receptor was identified in a woman younger than 35 in good health. The sequenced material came from CD4+ T cells sorted from blood. Recombination connected TRBV10-3 to TRBJ2-2; no D gene is confidently identified. Here the CDR3 is given as CAIGNLRESGELFF. The DNA reads as follows: TGTGCCATCGGGAATCTGCGTGAGTCCGGGGAGCTGTTTTTT.